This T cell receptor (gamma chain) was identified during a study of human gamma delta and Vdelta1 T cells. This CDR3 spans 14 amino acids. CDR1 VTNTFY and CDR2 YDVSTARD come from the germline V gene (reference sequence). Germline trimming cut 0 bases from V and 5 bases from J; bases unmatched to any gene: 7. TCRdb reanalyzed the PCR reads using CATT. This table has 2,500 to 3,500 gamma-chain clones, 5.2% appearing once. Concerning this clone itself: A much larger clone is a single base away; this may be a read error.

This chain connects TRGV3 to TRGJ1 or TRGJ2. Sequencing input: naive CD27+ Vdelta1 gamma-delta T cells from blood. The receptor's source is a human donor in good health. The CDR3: CATWDRLDHYKKLF. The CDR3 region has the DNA TGTGCCACCTGGGACAGGCTGGATCATTATAAGAAACTCTTT.